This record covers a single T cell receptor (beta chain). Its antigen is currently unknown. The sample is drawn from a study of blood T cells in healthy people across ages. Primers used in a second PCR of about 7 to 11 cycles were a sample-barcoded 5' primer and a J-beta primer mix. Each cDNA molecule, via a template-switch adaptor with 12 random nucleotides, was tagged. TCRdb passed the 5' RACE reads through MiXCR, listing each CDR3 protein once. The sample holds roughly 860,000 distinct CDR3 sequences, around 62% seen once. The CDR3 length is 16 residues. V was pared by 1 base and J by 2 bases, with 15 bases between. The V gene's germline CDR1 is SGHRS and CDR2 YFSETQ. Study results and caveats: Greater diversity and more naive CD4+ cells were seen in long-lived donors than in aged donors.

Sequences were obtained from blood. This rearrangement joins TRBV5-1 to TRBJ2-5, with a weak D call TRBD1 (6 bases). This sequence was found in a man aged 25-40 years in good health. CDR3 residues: CASSLQPRQGQETQYF. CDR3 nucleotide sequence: TGCGCCAGCAGCTTGCAACCCCGCCAGGGGCAAGAGACCCAGTACTTC. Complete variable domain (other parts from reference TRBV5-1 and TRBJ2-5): KAGVTQTPRYLIKTRGQQVTLSCSPISGHRSVSWYQQTPGQGLQFLFEYFSETQRNKGNFPGRFSGRQFSNSRSEMNVSTLELGDSALYLCASSLQPRQGQETQYFGPGTRLLVL.